This T cell receptor (beta chain) was recorded in a study of blood T cells in healthy people across ages. The donors, healthy Caucasians from Russia, were aged about 6 to 100. V shed 6 bases and J 6 bases; nucleotides not matched to a gene: 6. This CDR3 comprises 12 residues. Germline loops: CDR1 DFQATT, CDR2 SNEGSKA (reference sequence). Using a J-beta primer mix together with a sample-barcoded 5' primer, a second PCR was run for about 6 to 12 cycles. TCRdb reprocessed the 5' RACE reads with MiXCR, giving one entry per CDR3 protein. Of 800,000 to 900,000 distinct CDR3 sequences in the sample, around 68% were seen once.

The sequenced sample was blood. The genes are TRBV20-1 and TRBJ2-7, with TRBD1 identical over 9 bases. The receptor comes from a man aged 25-45 years in good health. The CDR3 protein is CSAPNRGREQYF. Written as DNA, the CDR3 is TGCAGTGCCCCAAACAGGGGGCGCGAGCAGTACTTC.